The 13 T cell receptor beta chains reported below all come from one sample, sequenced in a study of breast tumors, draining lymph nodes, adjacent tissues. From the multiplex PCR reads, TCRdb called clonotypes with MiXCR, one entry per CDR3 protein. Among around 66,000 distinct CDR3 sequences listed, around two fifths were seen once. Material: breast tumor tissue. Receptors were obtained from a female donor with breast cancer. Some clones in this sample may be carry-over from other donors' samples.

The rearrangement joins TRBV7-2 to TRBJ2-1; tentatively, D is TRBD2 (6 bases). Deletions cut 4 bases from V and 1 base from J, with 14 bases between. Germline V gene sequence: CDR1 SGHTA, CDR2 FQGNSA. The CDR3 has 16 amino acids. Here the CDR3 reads CASSSGSGVSYNEQFF. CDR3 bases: TGTGCCAGCAGCTCCGGGAGTGGAGTGTCCTACAATGAGCAGTTCTTC.

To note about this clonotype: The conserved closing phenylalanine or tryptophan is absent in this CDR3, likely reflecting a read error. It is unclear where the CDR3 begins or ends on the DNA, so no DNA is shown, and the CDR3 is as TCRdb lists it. This CDR3 is CSARVASGNTGERMS. V usage is TRBV20-1 and J usage is TRBJ2-2; TRBD2, as called in the table, went unchecked against the DNA. The CDR3 is made up of 15 amino acids, end residues included. The germline V gene has CDR1 DFQATT and CDR2 SNEGSKA (reference sequence).

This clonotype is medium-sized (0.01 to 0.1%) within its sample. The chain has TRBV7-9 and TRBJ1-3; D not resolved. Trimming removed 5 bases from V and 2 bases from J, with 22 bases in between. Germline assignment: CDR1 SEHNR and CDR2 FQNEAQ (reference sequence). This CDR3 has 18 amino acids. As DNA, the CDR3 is TGTGCCAGCAGCCCCCAACATCCGGCGGTGACTGCTGGAAACACCATATATTTT. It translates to CASSPQHPAVTAGNTIYF.

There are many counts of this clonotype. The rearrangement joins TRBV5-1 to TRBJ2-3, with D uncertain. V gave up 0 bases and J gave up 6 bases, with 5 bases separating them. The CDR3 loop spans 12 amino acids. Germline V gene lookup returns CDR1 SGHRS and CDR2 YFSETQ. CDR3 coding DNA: TGCGCCAGCAGCTTGGAAGGGGATACGCAGTATTTT. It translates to CASSLEGDTQYF.

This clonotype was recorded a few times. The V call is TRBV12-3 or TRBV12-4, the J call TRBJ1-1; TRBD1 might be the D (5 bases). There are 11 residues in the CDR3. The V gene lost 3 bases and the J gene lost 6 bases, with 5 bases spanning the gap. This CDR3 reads CASSLGAEAFF. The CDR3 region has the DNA TGTGCCAGCAGTTTGGGGGCTGAAGCTTTCTTT.

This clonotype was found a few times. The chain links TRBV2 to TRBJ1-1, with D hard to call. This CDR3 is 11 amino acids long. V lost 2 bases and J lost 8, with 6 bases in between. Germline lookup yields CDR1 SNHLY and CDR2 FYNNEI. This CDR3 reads CASSEHAEAFF. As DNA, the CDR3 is TGTGCCAGCAGTGAACATGCCGAAGCTTTCTTT. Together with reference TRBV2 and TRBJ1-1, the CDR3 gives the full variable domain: EPEVTQTPSHQVTQMGQEVILRCVPISNHLYFYWYRQILGQKVEFLVSFYNNEISEKSEIFDDQFSVERPDGSNFTLKIRSTKLEDSAMYFCASSEHAEAFFGQGTRLTVV.

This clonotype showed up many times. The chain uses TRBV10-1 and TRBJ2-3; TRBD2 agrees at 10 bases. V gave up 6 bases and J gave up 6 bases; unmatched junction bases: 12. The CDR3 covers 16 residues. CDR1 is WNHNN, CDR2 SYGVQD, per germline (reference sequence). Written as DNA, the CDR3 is TGCGCCAGCAGCCTTGGAAGCGGGGGGGCGGCGGATACGCAGTATTTT. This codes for CASSLGSGGAADTQYF.

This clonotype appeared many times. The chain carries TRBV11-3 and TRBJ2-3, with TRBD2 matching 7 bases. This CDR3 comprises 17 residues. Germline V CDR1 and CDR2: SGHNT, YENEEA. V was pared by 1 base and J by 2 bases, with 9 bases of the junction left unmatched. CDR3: CASSLVLASGLTDTQYF. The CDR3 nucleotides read TGTGCCAGCAGCTTAGTGTTGGCTAGCGGACTCACAGATACGCAGTATTTT.

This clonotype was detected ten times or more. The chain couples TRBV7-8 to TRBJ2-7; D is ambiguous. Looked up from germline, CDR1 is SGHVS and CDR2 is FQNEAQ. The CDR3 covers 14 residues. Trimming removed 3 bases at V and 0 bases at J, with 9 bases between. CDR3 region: CASSLAGVSYEQYF. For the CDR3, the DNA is TGTGCCAGCAGCTTGGCCGGCGTCTCCTACGAGCAGTACTTC.

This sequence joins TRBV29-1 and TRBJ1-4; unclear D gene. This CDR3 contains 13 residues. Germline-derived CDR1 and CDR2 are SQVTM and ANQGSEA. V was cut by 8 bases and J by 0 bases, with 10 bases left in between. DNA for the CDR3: TGCAGCTTCGGAACATCAACTAATGAAAAACTGTTTTTT. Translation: CSFGTSTNEKLFF.

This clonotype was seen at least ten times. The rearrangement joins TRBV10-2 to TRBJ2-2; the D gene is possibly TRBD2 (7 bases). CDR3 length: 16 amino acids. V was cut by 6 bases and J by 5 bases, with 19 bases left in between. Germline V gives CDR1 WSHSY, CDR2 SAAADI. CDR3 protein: CASSLGGGARTGELFF. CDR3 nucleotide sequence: TGCGCCAGCAGCTTGGGGGGGGGGGCTAGGACCGGGGAGCTGTTTTTT.

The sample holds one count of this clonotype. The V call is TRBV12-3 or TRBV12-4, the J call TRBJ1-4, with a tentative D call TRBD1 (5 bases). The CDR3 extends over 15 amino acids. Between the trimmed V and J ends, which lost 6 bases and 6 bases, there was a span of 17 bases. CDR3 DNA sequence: TGTGCCAGCAGCCCCCCCCAGGGAGGAGATGAAAAACTGTTTTTT. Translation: CASSPPQGGDEKLFF.

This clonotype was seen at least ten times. CDR3 nucleotide sequence: TGTGCCAGCAGCGTACCTGTTCTCGGGGGCACCACAGATACGCAGTATTTT. It codes for CASSVPVLGGTTDTQYF. This chain uses TRBV9 with TRBJ2-3; D is tentatively TRBD1 or TRBD2 (6 bases each). The germline V gene has CDR1 SGDLS and CDR2 YYNGEE. This CDR3 has 17 residues. The V and J ends lost 1 base and 2 bases respectively, with 17 bases between them. The full variable domain, with the rest looked up from reference TRBV9 and TRBJ2-3, is DSGVTQTPKHLITATGQRVTLRCSPRSGDLSVYWYQQSLDQGLQFLIQYYNGEERAKGNILERFSAQQFPDLHSELNLSSLELGDSALYFCASSVPVLGGTTDTQYFGPGTRLTVL.